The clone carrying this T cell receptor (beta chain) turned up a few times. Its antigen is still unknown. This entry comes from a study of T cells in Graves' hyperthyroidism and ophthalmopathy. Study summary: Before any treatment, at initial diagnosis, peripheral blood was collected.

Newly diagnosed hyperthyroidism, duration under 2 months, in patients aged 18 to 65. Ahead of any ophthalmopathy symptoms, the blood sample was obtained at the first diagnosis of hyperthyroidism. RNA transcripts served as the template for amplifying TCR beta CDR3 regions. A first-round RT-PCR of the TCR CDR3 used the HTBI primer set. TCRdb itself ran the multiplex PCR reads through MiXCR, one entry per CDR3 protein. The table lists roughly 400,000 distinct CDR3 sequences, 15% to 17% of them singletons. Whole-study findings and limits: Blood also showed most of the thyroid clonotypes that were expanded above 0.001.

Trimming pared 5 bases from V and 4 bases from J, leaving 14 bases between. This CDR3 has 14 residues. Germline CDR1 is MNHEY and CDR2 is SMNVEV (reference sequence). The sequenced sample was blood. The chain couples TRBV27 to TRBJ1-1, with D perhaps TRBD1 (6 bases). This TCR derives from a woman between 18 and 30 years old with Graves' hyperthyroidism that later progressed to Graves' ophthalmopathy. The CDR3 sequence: CASSQGRGGTEAFF. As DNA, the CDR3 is TGTGCCAGCAGTCAAGGCAGGGGAGGCACTGAAGCTTTCTTT.